This is a list of T cell receptor beta chains from one sample in a study of cytomegalovirus exposure and HLA in healthy donors. Generated by immunoSEQ multiplex PCR, the TCRdb table keeps only in-frame clones and is missing some. The sample contains some 170,000 clones, around 96% of which appear only once. The sample comprised PBMCs. The receptors derive from a woman in her late teens or twenties in good health and CMV-seronegative. Each CDR3 is given with its conserved first and last residue. D genes are given only for firm matches. Clone size is shown for a subset of rows, as once, few, many or a class of expanded clone.

clone_size d_call j_call v_call cdr3_nt cdr3_aa
- - TRBJ2-5 TRBV6-6 TGTGCCAGCAGCCCCGGGTACAGGCCCCTAGGGGAGACCCAGTACTTC CASSPGYRPLGETQYF
- TRBD1 TRBJ2-7 TRBV4-3 TGCGCCAGCAGCCAAGACGTGCCGGGACAGGGGGGAATCGAGCAGTACTTC CASSQDVPGQGGIEQYF
once TRBD2 TRBJ2-5 TRBV18 TGTGCCAGCTCACCACCGTCCACAGCGGGGGGCGAGACCCAGTACTTC CASSPPSTAGGETQYF
- TRBD1 TRBJ2-7 TRBV10-1 TGCGCCAGCAGTGAGGGGACAGGGATCCTAGGGAACGAGCAGTACTTC CASSEGTGILGNEQYF
- TRBD2 TRBJ2-3 TRBV15 TGTGCCACCAGCAGAGTTCTAGCGGGGGTCACAGATACGCAGTATTTT CATSRVLAGVTDTQYF
- TRBD1 TRBJ1-5 TRBV7-8 TGTGCCAGCAGCCATAGGGGGACAGGGGATCAGCCCCAGCATTTT CASSHRGTGDQPQHF
- - TRBJ1-2 TRBV4-3 TGCGCCAGCAGCCCCCGGGGAGGCGGCGACTATGGCTACACCTTC CASSPRGGGDYGYTF
- - TRBJ1-1 TRBV6-6 TGTGCCAGCGGGTTGGGGACACCTGAAGCTTTCTTT CASGLGTPEAFF
- - TRBJ2-3 TRBV5-6 TGTGCCAGCAGCTCTACGACTAGTTCAGATACGCAGTATTTT CASSSTTSSDTQYF
- - TRBJ2-1 TRBV18 TGTGCCAGCTCACCGCGGAGCTTGGACTACCGGTTGGACAATGAGCAGTTCTTC CASSPRSLDYRLDNEQFF
once - TRBJ2-3 TRBV11-2 TGTGCCAGCAGCTTTATTAGGGGGGCGGGGGGCACAGATACGCAGTATTTT CASSFIRGAGGTDTQYF
- - TRBJ2-3 TRBV29-1 TGCAGCGTTGAAGGTAGCGAAGGGAAAAGCACAGATACGCAGTATTTT CSVEGSEGKSTDTQYF
- - TRBJ2-7 TRBV6-1 TGTGCCAGCACCCCAGGCGCAAACTCCTACGAGCAGTACTTC CASTPGANSYEQYF
- TRBD2 TRBJ2-2 TRBV7-9 TGTGCCAGCAGCGCCCGTGGTAGCGGGGTTACCGGGGAGCTGTTTTTT CASSARGSGVTGELFF
- TRBD1 TRBJ1-6 TRBV4-3 TGCGCCAGCAGCCCGGAACAGGGGGCAAAGAATTCACCCCTCCACTTT CASSPEQGAKNSPLHF
once TRBD2 TRBJ2-1 TRBV9 TGTGCCAGCAGCGTAGGGGGCGGGGGGCCCCACAATGAGCAGTTCTTC CASSVGGGGPHNEQFF
- - TRBJ2-7 TRBV5-3 TGTGCCAGAAGCTTTCGTCGGGGTAACGAGCAGTACTTC CARSFRRGNEQYF
- - TRBJ1-5 TRBV6-5 TGTGCCAGCGGGCAGGTCAATCAGCCCCAGCATTTT CASGQVNQPQHF
- - TRBJ1-1 TRBV19 TGTGCCAGTAGTTCCGGGGGGGCCACTGAAGCTTTCTTT CASSSGGATEAFF
- - TRBJ1-1 TRBV14 TGTGCCAGCAGCCAAGCGTCGGGGACTGAAGCTTTCTTT CASSQASGTEAFF
- - TRBJ2-5 TRBV7-2 TGTGCCAGCAGCTTCCATAGTATGATACAGGAGACCCAGTACTTC CASSFHSMIQETQYF
- TRBD1 TRBJ2-5 TRBV11-3 TGTGCCAGCAGCTTAGACGGGACAGGTCAAGAGACCCAGTACTTC CASSLDGTGQETQYF
- TRBD1 TRBJ1-6 TRBV5-1 TGCGCCAGCAGCCTCCGGACAGGCTATAATTCACCCCTCCACTTT CASSLRTGYNSPLHF
- TRBD1 TRBJ2-2 TRBV2 TGTGCCAGCAGTCCCCAGGGGGTACCCGGGGAGCTGTTTTTT CASSPQGVPGELFF
- - TRBJ1-6 TRBV7-9 TGTGCCAGCAGCTCCGATAATTCACCCCTCCACTTT CASSSDNSPLHF
- TRBD1 TRBJ1-5 TRBV7-2 TGTGCCAGCAGCTTAGCCGGGACAGGGTATCAGCCCCAGCATTTT CASSLAGTGYQPQHF
- TRBD1 TRBJ1-1 TRBV6-5 TGTGCCAGTCACAGGGGTGGCACTGAAGCTTTCTTT CASHRGGTEAFF
- - TRBJ2-3 TRBV9 TGTGCCAGCAGCTCCTTGGGGGGTGGGGTGGATACGCAGTATTTT CASSSLGGGVDTQYF
- - TRBJ1-2 TRBV5-1 TGCGCCAGCAGCCGATGGGGAGGGGATGGCTACACCTTC CASSRWGGDGYTF
- - TRBJ1-6 TRBV5-1 TGCGCCAGCAGCTTGGGACAAGCCAATTCACCCCTCCACTTT CASSLGQANSPLHF
- - TRBJ1-2 TRBV4-2 TGTGCCAGCAGCCAATCTTCAGGGTATGTAGATGGCTACACCTTC CASSQSSGYVDGYTF
- TRBD2 TRBJ2-1 TRBV14 TGTGCCAGCAGAGAACTAGCGGGGGGGCTCAATGAGCAGTTCTTC CASRELAGGLNEQFF
- TRBD1 TRBJ1-3 TRBV6-5 TGTGCCAGCAGGGGGACAGGGGCTGGAAACACCATATATTTT CASRGTGAGNTIYF
- - TRBJ2-7 TRBV12-5 TGTGCTAGTGGTTCCCCCAAAATGGGGCCTAACGAGCAGTACTTC CASGSPKMGPNEQYF
few - TRBJ1-4 TRBV28 TGTGCCAGCAGTCCGACACTGGAAAAACTGTTTTTT CASSPTLEKLFF
- TRBD1 TRBJ1-3 TRBV5-4 TGTGCCAGCAGCCCCTCACAGGGGGCGCAGGGAAACACCATATATTTT CASSPSQGAQGNTIYF
- TRBD2 TRBJ2-3 TRBV9 TGTGCCAGCAGCGCCGGGACTAGCGGGGGCTCAGATACGCAGTATTTT CASSAGTSGGSDTQYF
- TRBD2 TRBJ2-3 TRBV4-3 TGCGCCAGCAGCTGGGGGGGGGTTACTAGCGGGGGGACAGATACGCAGTATTTT CASSWGGVTSGGTDTQYF
- - TRBJ1-5 TRBV4-2 TGTGCCAGCAGCCAAACACAGGGCTCGAACCAGCCCCAGCATTTT CASSQTQGSNQPQHF
- - TRBJ2-1 TRBV11-2 TGTGCCAGCAGTCGGAACCTTGGGGAGACTGTATACAATGAGCAGTTCTTC CASSRNLGETVYNEQFF
- TRBD2 TRBJ2-5 TRBV7-2 TGTGCCAGCAGCTTATTTCTTACTCGAGCGGGGGGTCAAGAGACCCAGTACTTC CASSLFLTRAGGQETQYF
once TRBD1 TRBJ1-2 TRBV6-5 TGTGCCAGCAGTAGTACAGGGGACTATGGCTACACCTTC CASSSTGDYGYTF
- TRBD2 TRBJ2-2 TRBV7-2 TGTGCCAGCAGCAGAGGACTAGCGGCCCGGGAGCTGTTTTTT CASSRGLAARELFF
- TRBD2 TRBJ2-5 TRBV15 TGTGCCACCAGGGGAGGATATGGGCTAGCGGGGGAAGAGACCCAGTACTTC CATRGGYGLAGEETQYF
once - TRBJ2-1 TRBV10-3 TGTGCCATCAGCGTTCCCCCGGGGGAAACTGGCAATGAGCAGTTCTTC CAISVPPGETGNEQFF
- - TRBJ1-4 TRBV4-1 TGCGCCAGCAGCCATCCTCAATCGGGGGAAAAACTGTTTTTT CASSHPQSGEKLFF
- - TRBJ1-1 TRBV5-4 TGTGCCAGCAGCTCGGCAGGGGACATGAACACTGAAGCTTTCTTT CASSSAGDMNTEAFF
- TRBD2 TRBJ2-1 TRBV27 TGTGCCAGCAGTTTACACGGGACTAGGGTTTTGAGGGAGCAGTTCTTC CASSLHGTRVLREQFF
- TRBD1 TRBJ2-6 TRBV7-9 TGTGCCAGCAGCCGGGGACAGGCTATCTCTGGGGCCAACGTCCTGACTTTC CASSRGQAISGANVLTF
- TRBD1 TRBJ2-7 TRBV7-3 TGTGCCAGCAGCACGGACGGGACAGGGGGCGCCTACGAGCAGTACTTC CASSTDGTGGAYEQYF
- - TRBJ2-3 TRBV19 TGTGCCAGTAGTATATCTATCGGGGTACCCCTACGAGGAGATACGCAGTATTTT CASSISIGVPLRGDTQYF
- TRBD1 TRBJ1-2 TRBV2 TGTGCCAGCGGGGGACAGTACAACTATGGCTACACCTTC CASGGQYNYGYTF
- TRBD1 TRBJ2-5 TRBV5-4 TGTGCCAGCAGCCCACGACAGGGCGGGGAGACCCAGTACTTC CASSPRQGGETQYF
- TRBD1 TRBJ2-7 TRBV10-3 TGTGCCATCAGTGAGAACCGGGACAGGGGTAACGAGCAGTACTTC CAISENRDRGNEQYF
- TRBD1 TRBJ2-1 TRBV4-2 TGTGCCAGCAGCCAAGTGGGACAGGGTTCCTACAATGAGCAGTTCTTC CASSQVGQGSYNEQFF
- TRBD2 TRBJ2-4 TRBV6-1 TGTGCCAGCAGTAAAACGGGACTAGAAAACATTCAGTACTTC CASSKTGLENIQYF
- TRBD2 TRBJ2-5 TRBV19 TGTGCCAGTAGTTCCCTACTAGCGGGGGGCTTGGAGACCCAGTACTTC CASSSLLAGGLETQYF